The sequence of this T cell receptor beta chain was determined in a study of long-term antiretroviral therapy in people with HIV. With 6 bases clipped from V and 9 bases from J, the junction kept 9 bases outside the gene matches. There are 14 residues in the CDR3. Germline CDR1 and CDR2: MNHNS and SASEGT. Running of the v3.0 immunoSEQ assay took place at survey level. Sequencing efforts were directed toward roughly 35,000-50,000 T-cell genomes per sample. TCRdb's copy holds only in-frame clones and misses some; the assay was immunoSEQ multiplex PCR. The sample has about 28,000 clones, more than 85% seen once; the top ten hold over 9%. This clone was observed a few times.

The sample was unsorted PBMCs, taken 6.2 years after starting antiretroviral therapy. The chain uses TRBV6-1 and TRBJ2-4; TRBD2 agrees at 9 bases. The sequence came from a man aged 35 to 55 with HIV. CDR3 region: CASRGGGAVVIQYF. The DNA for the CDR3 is TGTGCCAGCAGGGGCGGGGGGGCAGTGGTCATTCAGTACTTC.